These 21 T cell receptor beta chains share one sample of origin, sequenced in a study of blood T cell repertoires in COVID-19. Measured with immunoSEQ multiplex PCR; TCRdb has only the in-frame clones, and not every one. The table lists some 290,000 clones, under 90% of them singletons. Input material: peripheral blood. These receptors originate from a woman aged 55-69 years with active or convalescent COVID-19.

The table lists this clone with a count of one. The J gene is TRBJ2-3, the V gene TRBV5-4; the match to TRBD2 covers 8 bases. The V gene end was trimmed by 4 bases and the J gene end by 4 bases; junction bases not matched to a gene: 5. This CDR3 contains 14 residues. CDR1 is SGHNT, CDR2 YYREEE, per germline (reference sequence). The CDR3 DNA is TGTGCCAGCAGCCCGGGACTAGGGGCAGATACGCAGTATTTT. Its protein is CASSPGLGADTQYF.

The V and J genes are TRBV5-1 and TRBJ1-2, with a tentative D call TRBD1 (6 bases). The CDR3 contains 14 residues. Looked up from germline, CDR1 is SGHRS and CDR2 is YFSETQ. V was shortened by 1 base and J by 3 bases, with 10 bases between the two germline ends. CDR3 amino acids: CASSLQGQDYGYTF. The CDR3 DNA reads TGCGCCAGCAGCTTGCAGGGGCAAGACTATGGCTACACCTTC.

This clone was picked up a small number of times. The chain has TRBV5-6 and TRBJ1-1; the match to TRBD1 covers 9 bases. With V trimmed by 2 bases and J by 10 bases, 12 bases remained unmatched. This CDR3 spans 15 amino acids. Germline CDR1 SGHDT, CDR2 YYEEEE. The chain's CDR3 is CASSFGTGTEARAFF. The CDR3 bases are TGTGCCAGCAGCTTCGGGACAGGGACCGAAGCGAGAGCTTTCTTT.

The J gene is TRBJ1-4, the V gene TRBV6-6; D is ambiguous. From germline, CDR1 is MNHNY and CDR2 SVGAGI (reference sequence). This CDR3 is 15 amino acids long. The germline V and J ends were trimmed by 0 bases and 0 bases, with 5 bases remaining between them. CDR3 loop: CASSYSQPTNEKLFF. The CDR3 bases are TGTGCCAGCAGTTACTCACAGCCAACTAATGAAAAACTGTTTTTT.

The chain couples TRBV7-8 to TRBJ1-2; D gene ambiguous. V shed 6 bases and J shed 8 bases, with 16 bases lying between them. The CDR3 loop spans 13 amino acids. The germline gives CDR1 SGHVS, CDR2 FQNEAQ. Here the CDR3 reads CASSQIRGHGYTF. For the CDR3, the DNA is TGTGCCAGCAGTCAGATCCGGGGTCACGGCTACACCTTC.

A note on this clone: The sample contains more than one DNA sequence encoding this CDR3. This rearrangement joins TRBV27 to TRBJ1-1, with D unresolved. The CDR3 has 13 residues. V lost 3 bases and J 1 base, leaving 6 bases between the germline ends. Germline-derived CDR1 and CDR2 are MNHEY and SMNVEV (reference sequence). CDR3 protein: CASSFPGNTEAFF. The CDR3 DNA reads TGTGCCAGCAGTTTTCCAGGGAACACTGAAGCTTTCTTT.

The rearrangement joins TRBV4-1 to TRBJ2-7; a weak D match, TRBD2 (7 bases). Germline V gene data show CDR1 as MGHRA and CDR2 as YSYEKL. The CDR3 covers 16 residues. Trimming shortened V by 1 base and J by 4 bases, and 17 bases separated the two germline ends. In DNA form, the CDR3 reads TGCGCCAGCAGCCAAGCCCTGCGGGGGCCGGAATACGAGCAGTACTTC. Translating gives CASSQALRGPEYEQYF.

This chain uses TRBV7-2 with TRBJ1-2; no clear D. The germline V gene has CDR1 SGHTA and CDR2 FQGNSA. The CDR3 extends over 12 amino acids. V lost 4 bases to trimming and J lost 3 bases, with 6 bases between them. The CDR3 DNA reads as TGTGCCAGCAGCTCAACAGACTATGGCTACACCTTC. Translated, it gives CASSSTDYGYTF.

The V call is TRBV7-3, the J call TRBJ2-5; TRBD2 matches at 7 bases. The germline gives CDR1 SGHTA, CDR2 FQGTGA. This CDR3 is built from 15 residues. With 3 bases clipped from V and 5 bases from J, the junction kept 9 bases outside the gene matches. CDR3 nucleotide sequence: TGTGCCAGCAGCTTCGAGGGAGGGGTAGGGGAGACCCAGTACTTC. Its translation: CASSFEGGVGETQYF.

The V and J genes are TRBV29-1 and TRBJ2-5; D gene ambiguous. This CDR3 has 13 amino acids. The germline V gene encodes CDR1 SQVTM and CDR2 ANQGSEA. Trimming stripped 5 bases from V and 1 base from J, with 11 bases between. CDR3 in amino acids: CSVKKSVQETQYF. The CDR3 coding sequence is TGCAGCGTTAAGAAGTCAGTCCAAGAGACCCAGTACTTC.

The rearrangement links TRBV3-1 (or the pseudogene TRBV3-2) to TRBJ2-1, with 9 bases lining up with TRBD2. Trimming took 3 bases from V and 4 from J; bases not matched to a gene: 4. The CDR3 covers 15 residues. CDR1 and CDR2 from the germline V gene are LGHDT and YNNKEL (reference sequence). The CDR3 DNA reads as TGTGCCAGCAGCCACGGCGGGGGGGATTACAATGAGCAGTTCTTC. Translating gives CASSHGGGDYNEQFF.

The gene calls are TRBV2 and TRBJ2-7, with TRBD1 as a possible D gene (7 bases). The V end lost 6 bases, the J end lost 0 bases, and 24 bases lay between the germline ends. The CDR3 has 18 residues. Germline values: CDR1 SNHLY, CDR2 FYNNEI. The CDR3 nucleotides read TGTGCCAGCAGGGCGGGAACAGGGGCAGTATTAGGCTCCTACGAGCAGTACTTC. Amino acid sequence: CASRAGTGAVLGSYEQYF.

This clone was seen only once. The chain recombines TRBV19 with TRBJ1-3; maybe TRBD1 (5 bases). The V gene's germline CDR1 is LNHDA and CDR2 SQIVND (reference sequence). The CDR3 is 14 residues long. Trimming left V 3 bases short and J 7 bases short, with 13 bases between. The chain's CDR3 is CASSILGAKNTIYF. The CDR3 DNA is TGTGCCAGTAGTATCCTTGGGGCGAAGAACACCATATATTTT.

The CDR3 DNA follows: TGTGCCAGTCGACCGGGACTAGGACCCTCACAAGAGACCCAGTACTTC. Its translation: CASRPGLGPSQETQYF. The rearrangement joins TRBV18 to TRBJ2-5; 8 positions agree with TRBD2. The CDR3 has 16 residues. Trimming removed 9 bases from V and 2 bases from J; junction bases left unmatched: 14. Per the germline V gene, CDR1 is KGHSH and CDR2 is LQKENI.

This rearrangement joins TRBV9 to TRBJ1-1; 7 bases are shared with TRBD1. Per germline, CDR1 SGDLS and CDR2 YYNGEE. The junction had 5 bases not matched to a gene; V was cut back by 3 bases and J by 6 bases. There are 13 residues in the CDR3. The CDR3 sequence: CASSGQGLAEAFF. CDR3 DNA: TGTGCCAGCAGCGGACAGGGTCTCGCTGAAGCTTTCTTT.

This clone has only one observation. The V call is TRBV6-5, the J call TRBJ2-7, with D perhaps TRBD1 (5 bases). Trimming left V 6 bases short and J 0 bases short, with 9 bases between. The CDR3 is 13 residues long. CDR1 MNHEY and CDR2 SVGAGI come from the germline V gene. CDR3 bases: TGTGCCAGCAGGATTGACAGCTCCTACGAGCAGTACTTC. It codes for CASRIDSSYEQYF.

The chain has TRBV14 and TRBJ1-2; TRBD1 matches at 8 bases. The CDR3 runs to 15 residues. The V and J ends lost 4 bases and 2 bases, in that order; junction bases with no gene match: 6. Germline CDR1 reads SGHDN; CDR2 reads FVKESK. CDR3 sequence: CASSPAGTGNYGYTF. CDR3 DNA: TGTGCCAGCAGCCCCGCGGGGACAGGCAACTATGGCTACACCTTC. The full variable domain, its missing parts supplied by reference TRBV14 and TRBJ1-2, is EAGVTQFPSHSVIEKGQTVTLRCDPISGHDNLYWYRRVMGKEIKFLLHFVKESKQDESGMPNNRFLAERTGGTYSTLKVQPAELEDSGVYFCASSPAGTGNYGYTFGSGTRLTVV.

There are many counts of this clone. This rearrangement joins TRBV7-2 to TRBJ1-1; no clear D gene. The length of the CDR3 is 13 residues. Per germline, CDR1 SGHTA and CDR2 FQGNSA. Trimming removed 3 bases from V and 0 bases from J, with 5 bases in between. Written as DNA, the CDR3 is TGTGCCAGCAGCTTTCAGATGAACACTGAAGCTTTCTTT. Its translation: CASSFQMNTEAFF.

The rearrangement uses TRBV5-5 and TRBJ1-6; 7 nucleotides agree with TRBD1. From germline, CDR1 is SGHKS and CDR2 YYEKEE (reference sequence). The CDR3 has 14 amino acids. Germline trimming cut 2 bases from V and 6 bases from J; bases unmatched to any gene: 2. This CDR3 reads CASSFGQVNSPLHF. The CDR3, as DNA: TGTGCCAGCAGCTTCGGACAGGTTAATTCACCCCTCCACTTT.

The genes are TRBV29-1 and TRBJ2-3; TRBD1 agrees at 7 bases. The CDR3 loop spans 12 amino acids. J was trimmed by 1 base and V by 6 bases; bases with no gene match: 1. CDR1 is SQVTM and CDR2 is ANQGSEA in the germline V gene. The CDR3 here is CSVGTGTDTQYF. CDR3 bases: TGCAGCGTAGGGACAGGCACAGATACGCAGTATTTT.

By frequency in the sample, this clone is medium-sized. This chain joins TRBV7-9 and TRBJ1-2; 9 bases fit TRBD1. The J segment lost 7 bases and the V segment lost 7 bases, leaving 10 bases of the junction unmatched. CDR1 is SEHNR and CDR2 is FQNEAQ in the germline V gene (reference sequence). This CDR3 is built from 14 residues. The CDR3 region is CASTPGQGPSGYTF. The DNA of the CDR3 is TGTGCCAGCACCCCGGGACAGGGCCCATCTGGCTACACCTTC.